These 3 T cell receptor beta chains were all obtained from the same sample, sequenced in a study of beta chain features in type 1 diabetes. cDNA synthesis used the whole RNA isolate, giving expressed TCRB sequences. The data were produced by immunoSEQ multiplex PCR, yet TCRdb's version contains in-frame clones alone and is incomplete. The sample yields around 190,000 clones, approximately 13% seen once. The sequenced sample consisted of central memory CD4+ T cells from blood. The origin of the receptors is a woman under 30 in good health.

CDR3 amino acids: CASSFRATGELFF. The CDR3 nucleotides are TGTGCCAGCAGTTTCAGGGCCACCGGGGAGCTGTTTTTT. The rearrangement joins TRBV2 to TRBJ2-2; D is possibly TRBD1 (5 bases). The V end was cut by 5 bases, the J end by 4 bases, with 8 bases between. The CDR3 is 13 amino acids. The germline V gene encodes CDR1 SNHLY and CDR2 FYNNEI. The complete variable domain, with remaining parts taken from reference TRBV2 and TRBJ2-2, reads EPEVTQTPSHQVTQMGQEVILRCVPISNHLYFYWYRQILGQKVEFLVSFYNNEISEKSEIFDDQFSVERPDGSNFTLKIRSTKLEDSAMYFCASSFRATGELFFGEGSRLTVL.

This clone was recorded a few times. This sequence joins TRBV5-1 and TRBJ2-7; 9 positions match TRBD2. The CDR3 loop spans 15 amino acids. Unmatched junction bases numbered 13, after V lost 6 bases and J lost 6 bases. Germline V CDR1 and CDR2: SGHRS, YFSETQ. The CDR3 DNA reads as TGCGCCAGCAAGCCTAGCGGGATATTAACGGGCGAGCAGTACTTC. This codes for CASKPSGILTGEQYF.

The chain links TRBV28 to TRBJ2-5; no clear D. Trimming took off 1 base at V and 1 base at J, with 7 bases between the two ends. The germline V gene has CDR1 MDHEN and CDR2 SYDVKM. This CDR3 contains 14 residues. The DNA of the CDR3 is TGTGCCAGCAGTTTATCCGGAGTCCAAGAGACCCAGTACTTC. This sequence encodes CASSLSGVQETQYF.